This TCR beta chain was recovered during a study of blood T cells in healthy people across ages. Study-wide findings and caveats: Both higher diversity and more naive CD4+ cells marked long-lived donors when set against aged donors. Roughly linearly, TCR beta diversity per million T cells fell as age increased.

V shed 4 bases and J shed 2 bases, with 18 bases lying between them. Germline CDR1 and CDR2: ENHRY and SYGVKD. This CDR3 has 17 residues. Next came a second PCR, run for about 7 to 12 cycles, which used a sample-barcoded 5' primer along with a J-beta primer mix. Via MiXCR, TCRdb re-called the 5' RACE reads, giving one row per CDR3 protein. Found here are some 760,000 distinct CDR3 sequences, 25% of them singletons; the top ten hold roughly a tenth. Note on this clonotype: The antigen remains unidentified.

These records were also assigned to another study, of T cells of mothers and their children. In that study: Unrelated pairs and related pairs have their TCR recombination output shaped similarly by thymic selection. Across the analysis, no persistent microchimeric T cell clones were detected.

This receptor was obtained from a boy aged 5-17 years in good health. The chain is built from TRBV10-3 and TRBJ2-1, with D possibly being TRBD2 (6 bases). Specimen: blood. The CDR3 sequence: CAISGPTSLETYNEQFF. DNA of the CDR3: TGTGCCATCAGTGGACCTACTAGCCTAGAGACCTACAATGAGCAGTTCTTC.